This entry lists 25 T cell receptor beta chains sequenced from one sample in a study of blood T cell repertoires in COVID-19. Generated by immunoSEQ multiplex PCR, the TCRdb table keeps only in-frame clones and is missing some. The sample contains about 130,000 clones, about 79% of which appear only once. What was sequenced was peripheral blood. The origin of the receptors is a woman in her fifties or sixties with acute or convalescent COVID-19.

The chain combines TRBV2 with TRBJ2-2, with a weak D call TRBD2 (5 bases). The CDR3 is made up of 16 amino acids. Germline V gene sequence: CDR1 SNHLY, CDR2 FYNNEI. V was trimmed by 4 bases and J by 1 base, leaving 13 bases between them. The CDR3 loop reads CASSVSRGGNTGELFF. For the CDR3, the DNA is TGTGCCAGCAGTGTCTCGCGCGGAGGGAACACCGGGGAGCTGTTTTTT.

By share of the sample, this clone is medium-sized (0.01 to 0.1%). The chain joins TRBV5-1 to TRBJ2-2; D is undetermined. The CDR3 sequence is 13 residues long. Trimming removed 0 bases from V and 5 bases from J, with 5 bases in between. From germline, CDR1 is SGHRS and CDR2 YFSETQ. The chain's CDR3 is CASSLVVTGELFF. The CDR3 DNA is TGCGCCAGCAGCTTGGTCGTTACCGGGGAGCTGTTTTTT.

The CDR3 coding sequence is TGTGCCAGCAGCTCAGGGGGCGCGTTGGCCGGGGAGCTGTTTTTT. It is translated as CASSSGGALAGELFF. V and J are TRBV5-4 and TRBJ2-2, with 8 bases lining up with TRBD1. Per germline, CDR1 SGHNT and CDR2 YYREEE (reference sequence). Trimming cost V 3 bases and J 6 bases; bases outside gene matches: 7. This CDR3 comprises 15 residues.

This clone was seen just once. The chain recombines TRBV11-2 with TRBJ1-4; 7 bases are a match to TRBD1. The CDR3 length is 15 residues. Trimming removed 5 bases from V and 3 bases from J; junction bases left unmatched: 6. CDR1 is SGHAT, CDR2 FQNNGV, per germline. The DNA for the CDR3 is TGTGCCAGCAGCCCACGACAGGGTTCTAATGAAAAACTGTTTTTT. Its translation is CASSPRQGSNEKLFF.

Concerning this clone itself: The same CDR3 is also encoded by other DNA sequences in this sample. The chain carries TRBV30 and TRBJ2-3; D might be TRBD2 (6 bases). V was shortened by 3 bases and J by 6 bases, with 13 bases between the two germline ends. The CDR3 loop spans 13 amino acids. Germline loops: CDR1 GTSNPN, CDR2 SVGIG (reference sequence). The CDR3 DNA reads as TGTGCCTGGAGCCGGGGAGGTGGGGATACGCAGTATTTT. Translated: CAWSRGGGDTQYF.

The chain couples TRBV10-3 to TRBJ1-4; D is unclear. The CDR3 spans 14 residues. Germline V gene data show CDR1 as ENHRY and CDR2 as SYGVKD. V was pared by 10 bases and J by 2 bases, with 14 bases between. CDR3 nucleotides: TGTGCCAGCAGCAGCGGGGTCACTAATGAAAAACTGTTTTTT. The encoded protein is CASSSGVTNEKLFF.

The chain carries TRBV5-1 and TRBJ2-1; 8 nucleotides align to TRBD1. The CDR3 is made up of 15 amino acids. J was trimmed by 9 bases and V by 0 bases; bases with no gene match: 8. Germline-derived CDR1 and CDR2 are SGHRS and YFSETQ. The CDR3 here is CASSLGQGIMGEQFF. The DNA for the CDR3 is TGCGCCAGCAGCTTGGGACAGGGGATCATGGGTGAGCAGTTCTTC.

The chain has TRBV6-5 and TRBJ2-7; weak D call: TRBD1 (7 bases). V lost 5 bases and J lost 0, with 14 bases in between. Germline V gene lookup returns CDR1 MNHEY and CDR2 SVGAGI. The CDR3 extends over 15 amino acids. This chain's CDR3 is CASSPGDRASYEQYF. The CDR3 nucleotides read TGTGCCAGCAGTCCGGGAGACAGGGCCTCCTACGAGCAGTACTTC.

This clone was detected only once. This chain connects TRBV9 to TRBJ2-3; 7 bases are a match to TRBD1. The CDR3 is made up of 14 amino acids. Germline trimming cut 4 bases from V and 6 bases from J; bases unmatched to any gene: 8. Germline V lookup: CDR1 SGDLS, CDR2 YYNGEE. Here the CDR3 reads CASSQQGTKDTQYF. CDR3 DNA sequence: TGTGCCAGCAGCCAACAGGGGACCAAGGATACGCAGTATTTT.

This clone appeared a single time. The chain employs TRBV29-1 and TRBJ1-2; TRBD1 aligns across 7 bases. J lost 3 bases, V lost 6 bases, and 7 bases had no gene match. CDR1 and CDR2 (germline): SQVTM, ANQGSEA. The CDR3 is 13 residues long. The CDR3 here is CSVPTGVDYGYTF. The CDR3 DNA follows: TGCAGCGTCCCTACAGGGGTGGACTATGGCTACACCTTC. Looking up the rest from reference TRBV29-1 and TRBJ1-2 gives the full variable domain: SAVISQKPSRDICQRGTSLTIQCQVDSQVTMMFWYRQQPGQSLTLIATANQGSEATYESGFVIDKFPISRPNLTFSTLTVSNMSPEDSSIYLCSVPTGVDYGYTFGSGTRLTVV.

The V and J genes are TRBV29-1 and TRBJ2-7; 7 bases agree with TRBD1. Germline CDR1 and CDR2: SQVTM and ANQGSEA. Losses at the gene ends were 7 bases for V and 3 bases for J; bases not matched to a gene: 6. The CDR3 consists of 12 residues. In DNA form, the CDR3 reads TGCAGCGGAGGACAGGATTACTACGAGCAGTACTTC. Protein: CSGGQDYYEQYF.

This rearrangement joins TRBV5-1 to TRBJ2-2; 10 bases line up with TRBD1. Trimming cost V 1 base and J 8 bases; bases outside gene matches: 14. The CDR3 has 18 amino acids. Germline assignment: CDR1 SGHRS and CDR2 YFSETQ. CDR3: CASSLFRTGTGAPGELFF. CDR3 bases: TGCGCCAGCAGCTTGTTTCGGACCGGGACAGGGGCTCCTGGGGAGCTGTTTTTT.

The CDR3 protein is CSASRQGEYNEQFF. CDR3 nucleotides: TGCAGTGCTAGTCGACAGGGAGAATACAATGAGCAGTTCTTC. The chain has TRBV20-1 and TRBJ2-1; the match to TRBD1 covers 7 bases. CDR1 is DFQATT, CDR2 SNEGSKA, per germline (reference sequence). J gave up 4 bases and V 3 bases, and 6 bases lay outside the gene matches. This CDR3 contains 14 residues.

The chain has TRBV28 and TRBJ1-2, with D unclear. Germline V gene sequence: CDR1 MDHEN, CDR2 SYDVKM. The CDR3 loop spans 13 amino acids. V lost 8 bases and J lost 0, with 10 bases in between. The CDR3 here is CASLDGANYGYTF. CDR3 coding DNA: TGTGCCAGCCTCGACGGAGCTAACTATGGCTACACCTTC.

The rearrangement uses TRBV5-6 and TRBJ2-1, with D possibly matching TRBD2 (6 bases). Trimming stripped 4 bases from V and 9 bases from J, with 11 bases between. The CDR3 has 12 residues. Germline values: CDR1 SGHDT, CDR2 YYEEEE. The CDR3 loop reads CASSRVGGEQFF. The CDR3 nucleotides are TGTGCCAGCAGCCGAGTCGGGGGTGAGCAGTTCTTC.

The genes are TRBV7-2 and TRBJ2-5, with 7 nucleotides matching TRBD2. The germline V gene encodes CDR1 SGHTA and CDR2 FQGNSA. V shed 5 bases and J 1 base; nucleotides not matched to a gene: 4. CDR3 length equals 14 residues. In DNA, the CDR3 is TGTGCCAGCAGCCTATCTAGCGGCCAAGAGACCCAGTACTTC. As protein: CASSLSSGQETQYF.

This rearrangement joins TRBV6-5 to TRBJ1-2; D may be TRBD1 (6 bases). The CDR3 totals 14 residues. Trimming cost V 2 bases and J 5 bases, with 12 bases left between them. The V gene's germline CDR1 is MNHEY and CDR2 SVGAGI. The CDR3 is CASSYPGAFYGYTF. CDR3 in DNA: TGTGCCAGCAGTTACCCAGGGGCATTTTATGGCTACACCTTC.

The J gene is TRBJ1-2, the V gene TRBV5-1; D is uncertain. This CDR3 has 15 residues. Germline CDR1 SGHRS, CDR2 YFSETQ. The ends were cut back, 0 bases at V and 3 bases at J, with 12 bases in the middle. CDR3 region: CASSLGAEFDYGYTF. The CDR3, as DNA: TGCGCCAGCAGCTTGGGGGCCGAATTCGACTATGGCTACACCTTC.

The rearrangement uses TRBV7-9 and TRBJ1-6; a weak D match, TRBD1 (6 bases). Between the trimmed V and J ends, which lost 4 bases and 10 bases, there was a span of 11 bases. This CDR3 is built from 13 residues. The germline gives CDR1 SEHNR, CDR2 FQNEAQ (reference sequence). CDR3: CASSSGTFSPLHF. CDR3 sequence (DNA): TGTGCCAGCAGCTCCGGGACATTCTCACCCCTCCACTTT.

In its sample, this clone was seen once. The V call is TRBV28, the J call TRBJ1-1; a possible D gene is TRBD1 (6 bases). V was cut by 5 bases and J by 1 base, with 14 bases left in between. This CDR3 contains 15 residues. CDR1 is MDHEN, CDR2 SYDVKM, per germline. CDR3 nucleotides: TGTGCCAGCAGTGGGAGCTGGGGGCAGAACACTGAAGCTTTCTTT. This sequence encodes CASSGSWGQNTEAFF.

The chain joins TRBV23-1 to TRBJ1-1; 10 bases agree with TRBD1. TRBV23-1 is marked as an open reading frame, function uncertain. V lost 4 bases, J lost 0 bases, and 8 bases stayed unmatched. The length of the CDR3 is 17 residues. As DNA, the CDR3 is TGCGCCAGCAGTCGAGGACAGGGGGGCCCGATGAACACTGAAGCTTTCTTT. Encoded protein: CASSRGQGGPMNTEAFF.

The V gene is TRBV6-2 or TRBV6-3, the J gene TRBJ2-1; tentatively, D is TRBD1 (5 bases). CDR3 length: 15 residues. V shed 2 bases and J shed 0 bases, with 8 bases lying between them. Germline-derived CDR1 and CDR2 are MNHEY and SVGEGT. Written as DNA, the CDR3 is TGTGCCAGCAGTTACAGGGGAAGCTCCTACAATGAGCAGTTCTTC. Protein product: CASSYRGSSYNEQFF.

J is TRBJ2-7 and V is TRBV15; a possible D gene is TRBD1 (6 bases). Germline CDR1 is LNHNV and CDR2 is YYDKDF (reference sequence). Trimming cost V 2 bases and J 3 bases, with 17 bases left between them. The CDR3 is 16 amino acids. The CDR3 bases are TGTGCCACCAGCAGAAGTGCTAGGGACATCAGCTACGAGCAGTACTTC. This translates into CATSRSARDISYEQYF.

This chain links TRBV21-1 with TRBJ2-7; TRBD2, as called in the table, went unchecked against the DNA. TRBV21-1 is a pseudogene. The CDR3 contains 16 residues. CDR3 coding DNA: TGTGCCAGCAGCCCCCGGACTAGCGGGGAATTTTACGAGCAGTACTTC. It translates to CASSPRTSGEFYEQYF.

The CDR3 nucleotides are TGTGCCAGCAGCCCGGGACAGGGAGCAAATTCACCCCTCCACTTT. Its translation: CASSPGQGANSPLHF. The chain has TRBV14 and TRBJ1-6; 9 nucleotides align to TRBD1. V dropped 4 bases and J dropped 7; count of bases not matched to a gene: 5. Germline loops: CDR1 SGHDN, CDR2 FVKESK. There are 15 residues in the CDR3.